Below, 26 T cell receptor beta chains from the same sample are listed, as sequenced in a study of molecular identifiers for immune sequencing clone quantification (dated by TCRdb to between 2017 and 2018). Library preparation was by PCR. For sequencing, an Illumina HiSeq 4000 was employed. TCRdb trimmed the raw reads at Q25, called clones with MiXCR and kept productive beta chains. One record per CDR3 amino acid sequence lists the most common genes and DNA. Within this sample are under 650,000 distinct CDR3 sequences, with 15% to 20% of them counted one time only. Under 0.95% of the sample is held by the ten biggest clonotypes. The sequencing sample was made of naive CD8+ T cells from blood, with Jurkat cell RNA spiked in. The cell subset or site label here, explained by the study, means: FACS-sorted CD8+CD4-CCR7+CD45RA+ naive T cells. Receptors were obtained from a human donor in good health. Some libraries in this study had Jurkat cell RNA spiked in.

To note about this clonotype: Sequence at one end of the junction differs from germline and may be a read error. The chain joins TRBV6-5 to TRBJ2-1; D gene unclear. In germline, CDR1 is MNHEY, CDR2 SVGAGI. This CDR3 is built from 16 residues. The DNA of the CDR3 is TGTGCCAGCAGTTATTCGAAAAGCCCTCCCTACAATGAGCAGTCCTTC. Its protein product is CASSYSKSPPYNEQSF.

This clonotype appeared a few times. The chain employs TRBV20-1 and TRBJ2-7, with 11 bases matching TRBD1. CDR1 is DFQATT and CDR2 is SNEGSKA in the germline V gene (reference sequence). Losses at the gene ends were 8 bases for V and 4 bases for J; bases not matched to a gene: 10. The CDR3 is made up of 14 amino acids. The CDR3 region is CSTGTGGFVYEQYF. The CDR3 DNA follows: TGCAGTACTGGGACAGGGGGTTTTGTGTACGAGCAGTACTTC.

This clonotype was seen at least ten times. The chain has TRBV5-6 and TRBJ2-3, with D hard to call. Germline CDR1 reads SGHDT; CDR2 reads YYEEEE. The V end lost 1 base, the J end lost 4 bases, and 22 bases lay between the germline ends. This CDR3 comprises 18 residues. The CDR3 DNA reads TGTGCCAGCAGCTTGTACCTCGGACGCCCATTGCGTCCAGATACGCAGTATTTT. It is translated as CASSLYLGRPLRPDTQYF.

This clonotype was picked up many times. The chain joins TRBV9 to TRBJ2-7, with TRBD1 matching over 9 bases. From germline, CDR1 is SGDLS and CDR2 YYNGEE. V lost 0 bases to trimming and J lost 4 bases; unmatched junction nucleotides: 2. The CDR3 runs 14 residues. CDR3 nucleotides: TGTGCCAGCAGCGTAGGGGGACAGGGTTACGAGCAGTACTTC. It is translated as CASSVGGQGYEQYF.

V gene TRBV9 combines with J gene TRBJ2-7; 9 bases are a match to TRBD1. The length of the CDR3 is 15 residues. J lost 3 bases, V lost 0 bases, and 4 bases had no gene match. Germline V lookup: CDR1 SGDLS, CDR2 YYNGEE. Written as DNA, the CDR3 is TGTGCCAGCAGCGTAGGAACAGGGGGCATCTACGAGCAGTACTTC. It is translated as CASSVGTGGIYEQYF.

The chain carries TRBV20-1 and TRBJ1-5, with D perhaps matching TRBD1 (6 bases). CDR3 size: 14 residues. CDR1 is DFQATT and CDR2 is SNEGSKA in the germline V gene (reference sequence). Trimming removed 0 bases at V and 1 base at J, with 7 bases between. The CDR3 DNA reads TGCAGTGCTAGAGAAGGGGGAAGCAATCAGCCCCAGCATTTT. The encoded protein is CSAREGGSNQPQHF.

The chain couples TRBV6-2 or TRBV6-3 to TRBJ2-3; D gene ambiguous. The J call may be faulty, since TRBJ1-5 better matches the DNA end. The CDR3 is 12 residues long. Germline V gene sequence: CDR1 MNHEY, CDR2 SVGEGT. In nucleotides, the CDR3 is TGTGCCAGCAGTTCTCTAACGGATACGCAGCATTTT. It is translated as CASSSLTDTQHF.

Note on this clonotype: This may be a read error: a much more frequent sequence differs by one nucleotide. V gene TRBV7-9 combines with J gene TRBJ1-5, with TRBD1 as a possible D gene (5 bases). The CDR3 is made up of 16 amino acids. Germline assignment: CDR1 SEHNR and CDR2 FQNEAQ (reference sequence). The CDR3 is CASSLGYGTENQPQRF. The CDR3 DNA reads TGTGCCAGCAGCTTAGGTTACGGGACTGAGAATCAGCCCCAGCGTTTT.

This clonotype has at least ten counts. The chain employs TRBV6-5 and TRBJ2-3; 9 bases fit TRBD2. From germline, CDR1 is MNHEY and CDR2 SVGAGI. V shed 6 bases, J shed 5 bases, and the junction held 21 bases outside the gene matches. This CDR3 is built from 19 residues. The CDR3 region has the DNA TGTGCCAGCAGCCCCCGGGCGGGGGGGCCGGGAGACACACAAGATACGCAGTATTTT. Encoded protein: CASSPRAGGPGDTQDTQYF.

The table lists this clonotype with many counts. V usage is TRBV29-1 and J usage is TRBJ2-7, with a weak D call TRBD2 (6 bases). The CDR3 runs to 13 residues. Trimming took off 5 bases at V and 3 bases at J, with 14 bases between the two ends. Germline-derived CDR1 and CDR2 are SQVTM and ANQGSEA. In nucleotides, the CDR3 is TGCAGCGTTTCGGGGGAGACTAGCTACGAGCAGTACTTC. It yields the protein CSVSGETSYEQYF.

This clonotype appeared many times. The rearrangement links TRBV20-1 to TRBJ2-1, with 7 bases that match TRBD1. The germline CDR1 and CDR2 sequences are DFQATT and SNEGSKA (reference sequence). V shed 5 bases and J 8 bases; nucleotides not matched to a gene: 9. This CDR3 is 13 amino acids long. CDR3 nucleotides: TGCAGTGCTCGACAGGGCAGTGTCTATGAGCAGTTCTTC. As protein: CSARQGSVYEQFF.

In this sample, this clonotype turned up many times. This rearrangement joins TRBV28 to TRBJ2-3; weak D call: TRBD2 (5 bases). The V gene's germline CDR1 is MDHEN and CDR2 SYDVKM. V was shortened by 3 bases and J by 4 bases, with 14 bases between the two germline ends. The CDR3 runs 15 residues. In nucleotides, the CDR3 is TGTGCCAGCAGTTTTAGAGGGAGTACTGCAGATACGCAGTATTTT. Protein product: CASSFRGSTADTQYF.

In this sample, this clonotype turned up a few times. CDR3 nucleotide sequence: TGCGCCAGCAGCCAAGATTATAAAAATCAGCCCCAGCATTTT. Translating it yields CASSQDYKNQPQHF. The chain combines TRBV4-3 with TRBJ1-5, with D unresolved. Per the germline V gene, CDR1 is LGHNA and CDR2 is YSLEER. V lost 0 bases and J lost 4, with 7 bases in between. The CDR3 spans 14 residues.

This clonotype was observed at least ten times. This chain connects TRBV4-3 to TRBJ2-4; D is unclear. The germline V gene has CDR1 LGHNA and CDR2 YSLEER. V shed 0 bases and J shed 2 bases, with 17 bases lying between them. The CDR3 extends over 18 amino acids. The CDR3 spells CASSQDRLGIATKNIQYF. The CDR3 nucleotides are TGCGCCAGCAGCCAAGATCGGCTTGGGATTGCGACCAAAAACATTCAGTACTTC.

In this sample, this clonotype turned up many times. The V gene is TRBV7-8, the J gene TRBJ2-3, with D perhaps assigned TRBD1 or TRBD2 (5 bases each). V was cut by 2 bases and J by 2 bases, with 14 bases left in between. Germline CDR1 SGHVS, CDR2 FQNEAQ. The CDR3 length is 16 residues. This CDR3 reads CASSLSTGDLTDTQYF. In DNA form, the CDR3 reads TGTGCCAGCAGCTTATCGACCGGGGACCTCACAGATACGCAGTATTTT.

Concerning this clonotype: Being one base from a much bigger clone, this may be a read error. CDR3 DNA sequence: TGTGCCAGCAGGTCTGGCGAGTACAATGAGCAGTTCTTC. It codes for CASRSGEYNEQFF. The chain carries TRBV28 and TRBJ2-1; D remains ambiguous. This CDR3 has 13 amino acids. Germline V lookup: CDR1 MDHEN, CDR2 SYDVKM. Trimming took 6 bases from V and 4 from J, leaving 10 bases between them.

This clonotype was recorded many times. The chain is built from TRBV9 and TRBJ2-3; 7 nucleotides agree with TRBD1. V lost 7 bases, J lost 3 bases, and 11 bases stayed unmatched. The CDR3 length is 15 residues. Germline V gene lookup returns CDR1 SGDLS and CDR2 YYNGEE. The CDR3 reads CASALGQETTDTQYF. The CDR3 DNA follows: TGTGCCAGCGCTTTAGGACAGGAGACAACAGATACGCAGTATTTT.

This clonotype was detected many times. The chain recombines TRBV24-1 with TRBJ2-2; 9 positions match TRBD1. CDR3 length: 17 amino acids. With V trimmed by 2 bases and J by 5 bases, 8 bases remained unmatched. Germline V CDR1 and CDR2: KGHDR, SFDVKD. Written as DNA, the CDR3 is TGTGCCACCAGTGATTATCCGGGACAGGGCAGGACCGGGGAGCTGTTTTTT. Encoded protein: CATSDYPGQGRTGELFF.

The rearrangement joins TRBV16 to TRBJ1-4, with unresolved D. Deletions cut 4 bases from V and 0 bases from J, with 12 bases between. Germline loops: CDR1 KGHSY, CDR2 FQNENV. There are 16 residues in the CDR3. As DNA, the CDR3 is TGTGCCAGCAGCCCTTACGCCTATGCAACTAATGAAAAACTGTTTTTT. Residues: CASSPYAYATNEKLFF.

In the case of this clonotype: Given a much more abundant clone one base away, this may be a read error. This chain uses TRBV2 with TRBJ2-1, with 10 bases fitting TRBD2. Germline assignment: CDR1 SNHLY and CDR2 FYNNEI. The CDR3 has 15 residues. Here the CDR3 reads CASSYLAGGGNEHFF. In DNA, the CDR3 is TGTGCCAGCAGTTATTTAGCGGGAGGAGGGAATGAGCACTTCTTC. Complete variable domain (other parts from reference TRBV2 and TRBJ2-1): EPEVTQTPSHQVTQMGQEVILRCVPISNHLYFYWYRQILGQKVEFLVSFYNNEISEKSEIFDDQFSVERPDGSNFTLKIRSTKLEDSAMYFCASSYLAGGGNEHFFGPGTRLTVL.

For this clonotype: Possible read error: a much larger clone is one base away. J is TRBJ1-4 and V is TRBV30; 8 nucleotides line up with TRBD1. CDR1 and CDR2 (germline): GTSNPN, SVGIG (reference sequence). The CDR3 spans 14 residues. The trim removed 5 bases at V and 8 bases at J, leaving 10 bases unmatched. The CDR3 DNA reads TGTGCCTGGGACCCAACAGGGGGTAAGGAAAAACTGTTTTTT. Amino acid sequence: CAWDPTGGKEKLFF.

This clonotype has at least ten counts. This rearrangement joins TRBV9 to TRBJ1-1; D is perhaps TRBD1 (5 bases). CDR3 length equals 16 residues. Deletions cut 4 bases from V and 1 base from J, with 17 bases between. Per the germline V gene, CDR1 is SGDLS and CDR2 is YYNGEE. The CDR3 bases are TGTGCCAGCAGCCGGAATTGGGGGGACCCGAACACTGAAGCTTTCTTT. It specifies CASSRNWGDPNTEAFF.

Concerning this clonotype: Possible read error: a much larger clone is one base away. The gene calls are TRBV5-1 and TRBJ2-1; D not resolved. The germline V gene has CDR1 SGHRS and CDR2 YFSETQ. The CDR3 covers 12 residues. Here the CDR3 reads CASSSPVYEQLF. CDR3 bases: TGCGCCAGCAGCTCACCAGTCTATGAGCAGCTCTTC.

There are many counts of this clonotype. The J gene is TRBJ1-1, the V gene TRBV4-3; D might be TRBD1 (5 bases). The CDR3 runs 17 residues. From germline, CDR1 is LGHNA and CDR2 YSLEER. Deletions cut 4 bases from V and 0 bases from J, with 18 bases between. In DNA form, the CDR3 reads TGCGCCAGCAGCCCAAGAAGGGACCGAACTTTGAACACTGAAGCTTTCTTT. Translating it yields CASSPRRDRTLNTEAFF.

V is TRBV19 and J is TRBJ2-4, with 16 nucleotides matching TRBD2. Per the germline V gene, CDR1 is LNHDA and CDR2 is SQIVND (reference sequence). V lost 4 bases, J lost 1 base, and 13 bases stayed unmatched. The CDR3 consists of 21 residues. The CDR3 DNA sequence: TGTGCCAGTAGTACTCGTCACGGGACTAGCGGGAGGGCTATGGCCAAAAACATTCAGTACTTC. Translation: CASSTRHGTSGRAMAKNIQYF.

Notes on this clonotype: A much larger clonotype is one base distant, so this may be a read error. The chain combines TRBV6-6 with TRBJ1-4; no reliable D call. Germline lookup yields CDR1 MNHNY and CDR2 SVGAGI (reference sequence). The CDR3 extends over 12 amino acids. CDR3 in DNA: TGTGCCAACAGTGAATCTAATGAAAAACTGTTTTTT. As protein: CANSESNEKLFF.